The 30 T cell receptor beta chains below all came from one sample that was sequenced in a study of blood T cells in healthy people across ages. Primed by a sample-barcoded 5' primer and a J-beta primer mix, a second PCR proceeded for 7 to 11 cycles. TCRdb used MiXCR to reprocess the 5' RACE reads, holding one entry per CDR3 protein. This table has 1,500,000 or so distinct CDR3 sequences, approximately 59% appearing once. The sequenced material came from blood. Receptors were obtained from a man between 18 and 29 years old in good health.

A few counts support this clonotype. The V call is TRBV29-1, the J call TRBJ2-1; D not certain. The ends were cut back, 6 bases at V and 7 bases at J, with 25 bases in the middle. The germline gives CDR1 SQVTM, CDR2 ANQGSEA. The CDR3 contains 16 residues. The CDR3 sequence: CSVRGRLNYNGNEQFF. CDR3 DNA: TGCAGCGTAAGAGGACGGCTCAACTACAATGGGAATGAGCAGTTCTTC.

The J gene is TRBJ2-1, the V gene TRBV27; 9 nucleotides line up with TRBD2. Trimming removed 6 bases from V and 6 bases from J; junction bases left unmatched: 9. Germline V gene lookup returns CDR1 MNHEY and CDR2 SMNVEV (reference sequence). The CDR3 is made up of 15 amino acids. CDR3 residues: CASSRGLASPNEQFF. The CDR3 DNA sequence: TGTGCCAGCAGCCGTGGACTAGCGTCTCCCAATGAGCAGTTCTTC.

The J gene is TRBJ2-7, the V gene TRBV11-2; D is possibly TRBD1 (5 bases). With 1 base removed from V and 2 bases from J, the gap between germline ends came to 12 bases. Looked up from germline, CDR1 is SGHAT and CDR2 is FQNNGV. The CDR3 runs 15 residues. The CDR3 here is CASSLAQGIPYEQYF. Here the CDR3 DNA reads TGTGCCAGCAGCTTAGCCCAGGGAATTCCCTACGAGCAGTACTTC.

This clonotype was recorded once. V is TRBV7-6 and J is TRBJ2-7; perhaps TRBD2 as D (6 bases). Germline values: CDR1 SGHVS, CDR2 FNYEAQ. The ends were cut back, 1 base at V and 0 bases at J, with 13 bases in the middle. The CDR3 is 16 amino acids. The CDR3 reads CASSLVPGDSSYEQYF. In nucleotides, the CDR3 is TGTGCCAGCAGCTTAGTACCCGGGGACTCCTCCTACGAGCAGTACTTC.

This clonotype was detected only once. The chain links TRBV7-9 to TRBJ2-5; 7 bases agree with TRBD2. There are 15 residues in the CDR3. The ends lost 5 bases at V and 11 bases at J; junction bases unmatched: 17. Germline loops: CDR1 SEHNR, CDR2 FQNEAQ (reference sequence). CDR3 sequence (DNA): TGTGCCAGCAGCCCAAAGAGGGGAGGGGTCGAGGAGCAGTACTTC. It translates to CASSPKRGGVEEQYF.

The genes are TRBV4-1 and TRBJ2-2; 7 bases map to TRBD2. The V gene end was trimmed by 0 bases and the J gene end by 7 bases; junction bases not matched to a gene: 8. CDR1 MGHRA and CDR2 YSYEKL come from the germline V gene. This CDR3 region has 16 residues. The CDR3 here is CASSQDQGGSGGELFF. The CDR3, as DNA: TGCGCCAGCAGCCAAGATCAGGGAGGGTCCGGCGGGGAGCTGTTTTTT.

V gene TRBV10-2 combines with J gene TRBJ1-6; D remains unclear. The germline gives CDR1 WSHSY, CDR2 SAAADI. This CDR3 has 11 residues. The V end was cut by 6 bases, the J end by 7 bases, with 4 bases between. DNA of the CDR3: TGCGCCAGCAGAGAAAATTCACCCCTCCACTTT. This codes for CASRENSPLHF.

Many counts were recorded for this clonotype. The chain recombines TRBV3-1 with TRBJ1-2, with D perhaps TRBD1 (5 bases). Germline V lookup: CDR1 LGHDT, CDR2 YNNKEL (reference sequence). This CDR3 is built from 18 residues. Trimming shortened V by 1 base and J by 0 bases, and 18 bases separated the two germline ends. The CDR3 protein is CASSQGLAGLTTNYGYTF. The CDR3 DNA reads TGTGCCAGCAGCCAAGGTCTAGCGGGGCTCACAACTAACTATGGCTACACCTTC.

This sequence joins TRBV4-2 and TRBJ2-7; 13 bases match TRBD2. The J call may not be correct, given that the DNA end is closer to TRBJ2-5. Germline assignment: CDR1 LGHNA and CDR2 YNFKEQ. CDR3 length: 16 residues. In DNA, the CDR3 is TGTGCCAGCAGCCAACTAGGGACTAGCGGGATCGAGACCCAGTACTTC. This encodes CASSQLGTSGIETQYF.

The chain links TRBV6-5 to TRBJ2-3, with D possibly matching TRBD1 (5 bases). Germline loops: CDR1 MNHEY, CDR2 SVGAGI. V gave up 0 bases and J gave up 1 base, with 20 bases separating them. The CDR3 extends over 19 amino acids. CDR3 DNA: TGTGCCAGCAGTTACTCTAGGCCCCCAGGGATTGGTGGCACAGATACGCAGTATTTT. Translating gives CASSYSRPPGIGGTDTQYF.

This clonotype was detected only once. V and J are TRBV10-3 and TRBJ2-5; 7 bases fit TRBD2. The CDR3 is 14 residues long. Germline V gene data show CDR1 as ENHRY and CDR2 as SYGVKD. Unmatched junction bases numbered 11, after V lost 8 bases and J lost 5 bases. The CDR3 loop reads CAISAPTSRETQYF. CDR3 coding DNA: TGTGCCATCTCCGCCCCGACTAGCAGGGAGACCCAGTACTTC.

The chain employs TRBV12-3 or TRBV12-4 and TRBJ2-1; D possibly uses TRBD1 or TRBD2 (7 bases each). Trimming stripped 6 bases from V and 6 bases from J, with 15 bases between. The CDR3 spans 14 residues. The CDR3 here is CASRNSGGGNEQFF. As DNA, the CDR3 is TGTGCCAGCAGGAACTCAGGGGGGGGCAATGAGCAGTTCTTC.

The chain recombines TRBV4-1 with TRBJ1-2; 8 nucleotides line up with TRBD1. CDR3 length equals 15 residues. In germline, CDR1 is MGHRA, CDR2 YSYEKL. V gave up 0 bases and J gave up 2 bases; unmatched junction bases: 2. The CDR3, as DNA: TGCGCCAGCAGCCAAGAGAGGGACAGGAACTATGGCTACACCTTC. Its translation: CASSQERDRNYGYTF.

Concerning this clonotype: A read error may explain this, as a much larger clone is one base away. The chain is built from TRBV15 and TRBJ2-3; D is uncertain. From germline, CDR1 is LNHNV and CDR2 YYDKDF (reference sequence). CDR3 length: 11 amino acids. The V end was cut by 4 bases, the J end by 2 bases, with 1 base between. CDR3 loop: CATSNTDTQYF. The CDR3 DNA follows: TGTGCCACCAGCAACACAGATACGCAGTATTTT.

The chain is built from TRBV4-1 and TRBJ2-1; 9 bases are shared with TRBD1. This CDR3 spans 16 amino acids. The J segment lost 8 bases and the V segment lost 1 base, leaving 9 bases of the junction unmatched. Germline assignment: CDR1 MGHRA and CDR2 YSYEKL. As DNA, the CDR3 is TGCGCCAGCAGCCAAGGCCCCGGACAGGGGAAGGATGAGCAGTTCTTC. This translates into CASSQGPGQGKDEQFF.

The chain carries TRBV9 and TRBJ2-3, with D maybe TRBD2 (6 bases). The CDR3 totals 18 residues. Germline CDR1 SGDLS, CDR2 YYNGEE. Trimming cost V 0 bases and J 3 bases, with 20 bases left between them. The CDR3 DNA is TGTGCCAGCAGCGTAGCAAGGAGGGGAGGCGGGAAGACAGATACGCAGTATTTT. Translated: CASSVARRGGGKTDTQYF.

The chain couples TRBV4-1 to TRBJ2-7; possible D gene TRBD2, 6 bases. V was pared by 0 bases and J by 0 bases, with 18 bases between. The CDR3 has 18 amino acids. In germline, CDR1 is MGHRA, CDR2 YSYEKL. Written as DNA, the CDR3 is TGCGCCAGCAGCCAAGAGACTCCCGGGACTGCAATCTCCTACGAGCAGTACTTC. Its translation is CASSQETPGTAISYEQYF.

V gene TRBV4-3 combines with J gene TRBJ2-7; TRBD1 might be the D (6 bases). The CDR3 is 15 amino acids. Trimming removed 2 bases at V and 3 bases at J, with 14 bases between. The V gene's germline CDR1 is LGHNA and CDR2 YSLEER. The CDR3 nucleotides read TGCGCCAGCAGCCAAACCCCCACGACAGGCTACGAGCAGTACTTC. This encodes CASSQTPTTGYEQYF.

The chain recombines TRBV4-1 with TRBJ2-1; 7 bases map to TRBD1. The CDR3 extends over 15 amino acids. V gave up 0 bases and J gave up 9 bases; unmatched junction bases: 8. Germline-derived CDR1 and CDR2 are MGHRA and YSYEKL. The CDR3 sequence is CASSQDLGTEAEQFF. The CDR3 DNA follows: TGCGCCAGCAGCCAAGATCTGGGGACAGAGGCTGAGCAGTTCTTC.

This clonotype was counted a single time. The chain recombines TRBV6-6 with TRBJ2-1, with D possibly matching TRBD1 (7 bases). Trimming took off 2 bases at V and 2 bases at J, with 13 bases between the two ends. The CDR3 totals 16 residues. The germline V gene encodes CDR1 MNHNY and CDR2 SVGAGI (reference sequence). Here the CDR3 DNA reads TGTGCCAGCAGTTACACCCAGGGGGGCCCCTACAATGAGCAGTTCTTC. It yields the protein CASSYTQGGPYNEQFF.

This clonotype has ten or more counts. The chain has TRBV20-1 and TRBJ2-3, with D possibly TRBD1 on 6 matching bases. Deletions cut 3 bases from V and 6 bases from J, with 10 bases between. The CDR3 contains 12 residues. The germline gives CDR1 DFQATT, CDR2 SNEGSKA (reference sequence). The CDR3 protein is CSARGAGDTQYF. The CDR3 coding sequence is TGCAGTGCTAGGGGGGCCGGGGATACGCAGTATTTT.

The chain is built from TRBV15 and TRBJ1-4, with 7 bases lining up with TRBD1. From germline, CDR1 is LNHNV and CDR2 YYDKDF (reference sequence). V lost 0 bases and J lost 3; bases outside the gene matches: 10. The length of the CDR3 is 18 residues. The DNA for the CDR3 is TGTGCCACCAGCAGAGATATTGGAGGGGGCGCCTCTAATGAAAAACTGTTTTTT. It specifies CATSRDIGGGASNEKLFF.

The J gene is TRBJ1-2, the V gene TRBV4-2, with D unresolved. Per the germline V gene, CDR1 is LGHNA and CDR2 is YNFKEQ. There are 15 residues in the CDR3. Trimming took off 1 base at V and 9 bases at J, with 18 bases between the two ends. In DNA, the CDR3 is TGTGCCAGCAGCCAAGGTTTTACTAGTGGGCTGAGCTACACCTTC. This encodes CASSQGFTSGLSYTF.

The chain uses TRBV7-2 and TRBJ2-7; tentatively, D is TRBD1 or TRBD2 (5 bases each). Trimming took 5 bases from V and 7 from J, leaving 15 bases between them. In germline, CDR1 is SGHTA, CDR2 FQGNSA. This CDR3 is built from 13 residues. CDR3 DNA: TGTGCCAGCAGCCTAAGGAGAGGGGATGAGCAGTACTTC. The encoded protein is CASSLRRGDEQYF.

This clonotype was seen more than once but under ten times. The J gene is TRBJ2-3, the V gene TRBV7-9; no firm D call. This CDR3 contains 15 residues. V shed 0 bases and J shed 2 bases, with 9 bases lying between them. Germline V gene lookup returns CDR1 SEHNR and CDR2 FQNEAQ (reference sequence). CDR3 amino acids: CASSLARKDTDTQYF. In nucleotides, the CDR3 is TGTGCCAGCAGCTTAGCGAGGAAGGACACAGATACGCAGTATTTT.

The chain recombines TRBV2 with TRBJ2-1; D not resolved. The CDR3 has 14 amino acids. V lost 2 bases and J lost 9, with 14 bases in between. Germline-derived CDR1 and CDR2 are SNHLY and FYNNEI. The CDR3 region has the DNA TGTGCCAGCAGTGAAAGATCTAGGGTTGGTGAGCAGTTCTTC. Translating gives CASSERSRVGEQFF.

The chain joins TRBV6-1 to TRBJ2-1; perhaps TRBD1 as D (6 bases). V was clipped by 2 bases and J by 9 bases, with 11 bases between them. CDR3 size: 13 residues. Germline CDR1 and CDR2: MNHNS and SASEGT. CDR3 sequence: CASSERLGAEQFF. CDR3 sequence (DNA): TGTGCCAGCAGTGAAAGGTTGGGGGCTGAGCAGTTCTTC.

This clonotype came up a few times. The J gene is TRBJ2-7, the V gene TRBV6-4; 7 nucleotides match TRBD2. The CDR3 length is 15 residues. Germline V gene data show CDR1 as MRHNA and CDR2 as SNTAGT. With V trimmed by 4 bases and J by 0 bases, 6 bases remained unmatched. CDR3 sequence reads: CASSGSCGSSYEQYF. The CDR3 DNA reads TGTGCCAGCAGTGGCTCCTGCGGGAGCTCCTACGAGCAGTACTTC.

The V call is TRBV4-1, the J call TRBJ1-1; D is perhaps TRBD1 (5 bases). V was trimmed by 0 bases and J by 3 bases, leaving 14 bases between them. Germline V CDR1 and CDR2: MGHRA, YSYEKL. The CDR3 is made up of 16 amino acids. Written as DNA, the CDR3 is TGCGCCAGCAGCCAAGATGGTCTGGGACTCCACACTGAAGCTTTCTTT. The encoded protein is CASSQDGLGLHTEAFF.

This clonotype was counted between two and nine times. The chain employs TRBV29-1 and TRBJ2-5; D may be TRBD1 (6 bases). The germline V and J ends were trimmed by 7 bases and 4 bases, with 16 bases remaining between them. The germline gives CDR1 SQVTM, CDR2 ANQGSEA. The CDR3 loop spans 13 amino acids. CDR3 in DNA: TGCAGCGCATTACAGGGTGTCGGAGAGACCCAGTACTTC. Translating it yields CSALQGVGETQYF.